Detailed here is one T cell receptor beta chain. These data come from a study of T cell changes during pregnancy in multiple sclerosis. This table comes from immunoSEQ multiplex PCR, and its TCRdb copy is limited to in-frame clones, with some not included. The table records about 130,000 clones, roughly 95% of them present only once. Germline V gives CDR1 SGHTA, CDR2 FQGNSA. V lost 1 base and J lost 4, with 16 bases in between. The CDR3 extends over 16 amino acids. The receptor was isolated from a female donor with multiple sclerosis, enrolled in a pregnancy study. This chain links TRBV7-2 with TRBJ1-1; D call uncertain. Sequenced here: peripheral blood, sampled after pregnancy. CDR3 amino acids: CASSLGGGVATTEAFF. The DNA for the CDR3 is TGTGCCAGCAGCTTAGGAGGCGGGGTGGCGACCACTGAAGCTTTCTTT.